This passage covers 10 T cell receptor beta chains from one sample sequenced in a study of blood T cell repertoires in COVID-19. Profiled with immunoSEQ multiplex PCR; TCRdb holds only in-frame clones, not every one. The sample records fewer than 70,000 clones, 60% to 85% being singletons. The sequencing input was peripheral blood. Receptor source: a man aged 55-75 years with acute or convalescent COVID-19.

This clone occurred once. The V gene is TRBV5-1, the J gene TRBJ1-4; perhaps TRBD1 as D (6 bases). The CDR3 has 15 residues. Trimming took 3 bases from V and 8 from J, leaving 17 bases between them. The germline CDR1 and CDR2 sequences are SGHRS and YFSETQ. The CDR3 loop is CASSWSRGAGEKLFF. As DNA, the CDR3 is TGCGCCAGCAGCTGGTCGCGGGGGGCAGGAGAAAAACTGTTTTTT.

This rearrangement joins TRBV2 to TRBJ1-1; D may be TRBD1 (5 bases). Germline values: CDR1 SNHLY, CDR2 FYNNEI. CDR3 length: 13 residues. V lost 7 bases to trimming and J lost 3 bases, with 12 bases between them. CDR3 in DNA: TGTGCCAGCACGGTTCTCAGGGACACTGAAGCTTTCTTT. Translating it yields CASTVLRDTEAFF.

The V and J genes are TRBV29-1 and TRBJ1-1; D possibly corresponds to TRBD1 (6 bases). The CDR3 is 12 residues long. The germline V and J ends were trimmed by 7 bases and 1 base, with 10 bases remaining between them. Germline-derived CDR1 and CDR2 are SQVTM and ANQGSEA. This CDR3 is CSAKGGNTEAFF. The CDR3 DNA sequence: TGCAGCGCTAAAGGGGGGAACACTGAAGCTTTCTTT. Complete variable domain (other parts from reference TRBV29-1 and TRBJ1-1): SAVISQKPSRDICQRGTSLTIQCQVDSQVTMMFWYRQQPGQSLTLIATANQGSEATYESGFVIDKFPISRPNLTFSTLTVSNMSPEDSSIYLCSAKGGNTEAFFGQGTRLTVV.

The chain uses TRBV30 and TRBJ2-3; the match to TRBD2 covers 10 bases. The CDR3 is made up of 15 amino acids. Germline values: CDR1 GTSNPN, CDR2 SVGIG (reference sequence). The ends lost 3 bases at V and 3 bases at J; junction bases unmatched: 6. The CDR3 sequence: CAWRGPSGGTDTQYF. The CDR3 DNA is TGTGCCTGGAGGGGTCCTAGCGGGGGAACAGATACGCAGTATTTT.

V and J are TRBV24-1 and TRBJ2-7, with no clear D. The CDR3 totals 12 residues. Looked up from germline, CDR1 is KGHDR and CDR2 is SFDVKD. Trimming took off 2 bases at V and 5 bases at J, with 6 bases between the two ends. CDR3 coding DNA: TGTGCCACCAGTGATTCGGGTCACGAGCAGTACTTC. Translating gives CATSDSGHEQYF.

The gene calls are TRBV6-5 and TRBJ2-1, with D possibly being TRBD2 (6 bases). The CDR3 contains 13 residues. Trimming left V 6 bases short and J 6 bases short, with 12 bases between. Germline lookup yields CDR1 MNHEY and CDR2 SVGAGI. CDR3 DNA: TGTGCCAGCAGCCAGACTAGGGTCAATGAGCAGTTCTTC. Protein sequence: CASSQTRVNEQFF.

This clone showed up just once. The CDR3 region has the DNA TGTGCCAGCTCACCCCGGTCGGGGGGTGGAACTGAAGCTTTCTTT. Encoded protein: CASSPRSGGGTEAFF. V and J are TRBV18 and TRBJ1-1; weak D call: TRBD1 (5 bases). The V and J ends lost 3 bases and 5 bases respectively, with 16 bases between them. The CDR3 has 15 residues. Per germline, CDR1 KGHSH and CDR2 LQKENI.

CDR3 DNA: TGTGCCAGCAGCTTAGCGGGAACAGGGTCCAACTATGGCTACACCTTC. Its translation: CASSLAGTGSNYGYTF. The chain is built from TRBV7-2 and TRBJ1-2, with D tentatively TRBD1 (6 bases). Per germline, CDR1 SGHTA and CDR2 FQGNSA. V was trimmed by 0 bases and J by 2 bases, leaving 13 bases between them. This CDR3 is built from 16 residues.

CDR3 residues: CASRLGTGAAEAFF. In nucleotides, the CDR3 is TGTGCCAGCAGACTTGGGACAGGGGCCGCTGAAGCTTTCTTT. The chain links TRBV14 to TRBJ1-1; 10 positions match TRBD1. Looked up from germline, CDR1 is SGHDN and CDR2 is FVKESK. CDR3 length equals 14 residues. The trim removed 6 bases at V and 6 bases at J, leaving 7 bases unmatched.

This chain links TRBV29-1 with TRBJ1-1; 7 bases fit TRBD1. The CDR3 sequence is 11 residues long. From germline, CDR1 is SQVTM and CDR2 ANQGSEA. The V segment lost 8 bases and the J segment 4 bases; nucleotides outside the gene matches: 4. This CDR3 reads CSPWTGTEAFF. In DNA form, the CDR3 reads TGCAGCCCATGGACAGGCACTGAAGCTTTCTTT. The full variable domain, rest sourced from reference TRBV29-1 and TRBJ1-1, is SAVISQKPSRDICQRGTSLTIQCQVDSQVTMMFWYRQQPGQSLTLIATANQGSEATYESGFVIDKFPISRPNLTFSTLTVSNMSPEDSSIYLCSPWTGTEAFFGQGTRLTVV.